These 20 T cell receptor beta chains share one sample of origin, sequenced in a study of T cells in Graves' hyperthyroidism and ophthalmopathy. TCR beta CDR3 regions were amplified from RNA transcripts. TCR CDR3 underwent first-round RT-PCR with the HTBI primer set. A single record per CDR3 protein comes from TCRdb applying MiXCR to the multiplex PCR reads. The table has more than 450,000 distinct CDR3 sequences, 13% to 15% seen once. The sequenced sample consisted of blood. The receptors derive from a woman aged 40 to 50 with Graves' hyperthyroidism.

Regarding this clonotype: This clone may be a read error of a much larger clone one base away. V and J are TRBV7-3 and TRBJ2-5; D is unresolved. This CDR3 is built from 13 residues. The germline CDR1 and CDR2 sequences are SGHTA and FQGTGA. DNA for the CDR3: TGTGCCAGCAGCTTAACCGAACAAGAGACCCGGTACTTC. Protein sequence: CASSLTEQETRYF.

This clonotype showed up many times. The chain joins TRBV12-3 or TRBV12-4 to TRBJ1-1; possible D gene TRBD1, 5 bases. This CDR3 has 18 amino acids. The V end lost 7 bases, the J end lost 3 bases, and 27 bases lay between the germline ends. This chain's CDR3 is CASNTRRFGGFGDTEAFF. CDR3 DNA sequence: TGTGCCAGCAATACAAGGAGATTTGGGGGTTTCGGAGACACTGAAGCTTTCTTT.

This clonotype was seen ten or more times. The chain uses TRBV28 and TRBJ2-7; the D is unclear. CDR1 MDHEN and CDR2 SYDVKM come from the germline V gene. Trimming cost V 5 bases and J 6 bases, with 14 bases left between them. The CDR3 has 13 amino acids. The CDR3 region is CASSQRPFSEQYF. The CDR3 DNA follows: TGTGCCAGCAGTCAAAGACCTTTCTCCGAGCAGTACTTC.

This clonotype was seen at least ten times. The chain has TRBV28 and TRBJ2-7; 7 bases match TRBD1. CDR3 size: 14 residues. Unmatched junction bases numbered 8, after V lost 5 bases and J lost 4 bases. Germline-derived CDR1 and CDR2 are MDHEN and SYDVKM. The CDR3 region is CASSATGTAYEQYF. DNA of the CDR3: TGTGCCAGCAGTGCAACCGGGACAGCGTACGAGCAGTACTTC.

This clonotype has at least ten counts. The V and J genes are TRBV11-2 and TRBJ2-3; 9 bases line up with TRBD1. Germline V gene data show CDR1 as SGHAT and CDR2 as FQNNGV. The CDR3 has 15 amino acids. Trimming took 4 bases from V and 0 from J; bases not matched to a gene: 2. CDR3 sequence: CASSSGTGSTDTQYF. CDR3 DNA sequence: TGTGCCAGCAGCTCCGGGACAGGGAGCACAGATACGCAGTATTTT.

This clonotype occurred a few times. In nucleotides, the CDR3 is TGTGCATCCAGGACTAGCGGTTTCAATGAGCAGTTCTTC. Its translation: CASRTSGFNEQFF. The chain carries TRBV7-8 and TRBJ2-1; 10 bases are shared with TRBD2. This CDR3 region has 13 residues. Germline-derived CDR1 and CDR2 are SGHVS and FQNEAQ.

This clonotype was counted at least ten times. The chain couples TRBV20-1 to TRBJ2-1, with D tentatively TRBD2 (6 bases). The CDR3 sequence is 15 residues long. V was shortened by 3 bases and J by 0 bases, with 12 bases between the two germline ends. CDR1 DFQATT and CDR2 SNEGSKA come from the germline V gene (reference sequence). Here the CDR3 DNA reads TGCAGTGCTAGCCTAGTCGGGGGCTCCTACAATGAGCAGTTCTTC. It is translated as CSASLVGGSYNEQFF.

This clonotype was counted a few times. CDR3 residues: CASSYAWNTEAFF. CDR3 sequence (DNA): TGTGCCAGCAGTTACGCGTGGAACACTGAAGCTTTCTTT. The genes are TRBV6-2 or TRBV6-3 and TRBJ1-1; D unresolved. The CDR3 extends over 13 amino acids. Trimming took 2 bases from V and 1 from J, leaving 5 bases between them. The germline gives CDR1 MNHEY, CDR2 SVGEGT.

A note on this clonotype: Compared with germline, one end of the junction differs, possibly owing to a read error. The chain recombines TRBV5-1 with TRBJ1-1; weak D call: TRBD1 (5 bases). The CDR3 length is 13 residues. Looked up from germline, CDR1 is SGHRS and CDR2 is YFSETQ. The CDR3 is CACSLGPGEEAFF. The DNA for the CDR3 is TGCGCCTGCAGCTTGGGGCCGGGGGAGGAGGCTTTCTTT.

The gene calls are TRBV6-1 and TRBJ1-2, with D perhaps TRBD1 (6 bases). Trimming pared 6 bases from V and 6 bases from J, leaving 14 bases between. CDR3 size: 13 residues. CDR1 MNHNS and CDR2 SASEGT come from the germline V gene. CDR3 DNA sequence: TGTGCCAGCAGGACACAGGGATATAATGGCTACACCTTC. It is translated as CASRTQGYNGYTF.

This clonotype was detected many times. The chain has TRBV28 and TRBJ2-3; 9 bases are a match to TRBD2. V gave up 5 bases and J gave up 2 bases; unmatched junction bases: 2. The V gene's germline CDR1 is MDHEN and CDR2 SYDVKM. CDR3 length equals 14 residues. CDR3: CASSIAGATDTQYF. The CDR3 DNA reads TGTGCCAGCAGTATAGCGGGAGCCACAGATACGCAGTATTTT.

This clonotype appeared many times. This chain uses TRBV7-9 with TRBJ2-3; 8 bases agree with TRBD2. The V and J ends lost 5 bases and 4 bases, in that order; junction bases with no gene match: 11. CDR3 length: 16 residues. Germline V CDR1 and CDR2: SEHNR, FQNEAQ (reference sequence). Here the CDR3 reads CASSLLAVLGADTQYF. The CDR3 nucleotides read TGTGCCAGCAGCCTACTAGCGGTCCTGGGGGCAGATACGCAGTATTTT. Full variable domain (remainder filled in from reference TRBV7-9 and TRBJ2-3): DTGVSQNPRHKITKRGQNVTFRCDPISEHNRLYWYRQTLGQGPEFLTYFQNEAQLEKSRLLSDRFSAERPKGSFSTLEIQRTEQGDSAMYLCASSLLAVLGADTQYFGPGTRLTVL.

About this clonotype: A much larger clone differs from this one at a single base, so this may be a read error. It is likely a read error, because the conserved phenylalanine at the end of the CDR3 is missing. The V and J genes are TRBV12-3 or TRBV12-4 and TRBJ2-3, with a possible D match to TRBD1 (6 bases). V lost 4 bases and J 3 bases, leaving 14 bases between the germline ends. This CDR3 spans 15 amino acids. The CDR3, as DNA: TGTGCCAGCAGTTCCTCCTACAGGGAAACAGATACGCAGTATCTT. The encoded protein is CASSSSYRETDTQYL.

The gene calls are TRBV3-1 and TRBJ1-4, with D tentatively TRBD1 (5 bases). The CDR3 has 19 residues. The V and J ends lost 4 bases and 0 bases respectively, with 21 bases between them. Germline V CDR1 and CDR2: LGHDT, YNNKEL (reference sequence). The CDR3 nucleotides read TGTGCCAGCAGCCCCTATGCCGGGTGGGACGGTGCAACTAATGAAAAACTGTTTTTT. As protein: CASSPYAGWDGATNEKLFF.

CDR3 bases: TGTGCCAGCCTTGGTGGGTCTACGCAGTATTTT. This encodes CASLGGSTQYF. The chain recombines TRBV27 with TRBJ2-3; D is unresolved. The V gene's germline CDR1 is MNHEY and CDR2 SMNVEV (reference sequence). The CDR3 runs 11 residues. V was clipped by 8 bases and J by 8 bases, with 11 bases between them.

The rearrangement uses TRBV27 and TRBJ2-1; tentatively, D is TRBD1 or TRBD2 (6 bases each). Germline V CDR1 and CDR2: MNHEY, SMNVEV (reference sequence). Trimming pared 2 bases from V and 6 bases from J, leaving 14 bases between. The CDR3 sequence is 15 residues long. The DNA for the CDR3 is TGTGCCAGCAGTTTAGGAGGGGGGCCCCCCAATGAGCAGTTCTTC. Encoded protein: CASSLGGGPPNEQFF.

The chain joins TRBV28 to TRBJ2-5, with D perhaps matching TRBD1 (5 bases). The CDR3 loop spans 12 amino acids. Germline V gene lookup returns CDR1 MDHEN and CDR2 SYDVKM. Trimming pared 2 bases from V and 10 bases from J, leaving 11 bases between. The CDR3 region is CASSLQGVRQYF. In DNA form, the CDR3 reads TGTGCCAGCAGTTTACAGGGCGTCCGCCAGTACTTC.

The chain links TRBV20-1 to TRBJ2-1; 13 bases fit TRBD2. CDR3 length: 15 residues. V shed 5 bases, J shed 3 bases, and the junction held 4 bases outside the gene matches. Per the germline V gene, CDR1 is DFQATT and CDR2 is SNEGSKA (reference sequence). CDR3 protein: CSAYGLAGVYNEQFF. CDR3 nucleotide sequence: TGCAGTGCTTATGGACTAGCGGGAGTCTACAATGAGCAGTTCTTC.

The CDR3 loop is CASSQVPQTNTEAFF. The CDR3 DNA reads as TGCGCCAGCAGCCAAGTACCCCAGACGAACACTGAAGCTTTCTTT. This rearrangement joins TRBV4-1 to TRBJ1-1, with D unclear. Trimming left V 1 base short and J 1 base short, with 10 bases between. The CDR3 spans 15 residues. Looked up from germline, CDR1 is MGHRA and CDR2 is YSYEKL.

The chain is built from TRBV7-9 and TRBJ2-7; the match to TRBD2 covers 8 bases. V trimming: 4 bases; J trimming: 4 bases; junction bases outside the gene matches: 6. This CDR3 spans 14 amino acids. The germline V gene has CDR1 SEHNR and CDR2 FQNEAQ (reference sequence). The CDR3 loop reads CASSYRLAPYEQYF. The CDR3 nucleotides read TGTGCCAGCAGCTACCGACTAGCGCCTTACGAGCAGTACTTC.